The 16 T cell receptor beta chains below come from one sample, sequenced in a study of T cell responses to AZD1222 COVID-19 vaccine. Sequenced by immunoSEQ multiplex PCR; TCRdb stores in-frame clones only, minus some. The sample records 75,000 to 100,000 clones, roughly 89% being singletons. This material consisted of peripheral blood, taken on day 0 of AZD1222 vaccination. These receptors originate from an adult in good health.

The chain carries TRBV7-3 and TRBJ1-6; the D gene is possibly TRBD1 (6 bases). The CDR3 runs 12 residues. CDR1 SGHTA and CDR2 FQGTGA come from the germline V gene. The CDR3 DNA is TGTTGGGGGCAGGCGTATAATTCACCCCTCCACTTT. Protein sequence: CWGQAYNSPLHF.

J is TRBJ1-2 and V is TRBV6-5; D ambiguous. The CDR3 runs 14 residues. Trimming removed 5 bases from V and 8 bases from J, with 18 bases in between. Germline values: CDR1 MNHEY, CDR2 SVGAGI. The CDR3 loop is CASSLTAYGDGYTF. The CDR3 bases are TGTGCCAGCAGTCTTACAGCCTACGGCGACGGCTACACCTTC.

The CDR3 here is CASSQGFGVGYEQYF. In nucleotides, the CDR3 is TGTGCCAGCAGCCAAGGGTTCGGGGTTGGGTACGAGCAGTACTTC. The J gene is TRBJ2-7, the V gene TRBV14, with a weak D call TRBD2 (5 bases). Looked up from germline, CDR1 is SGHDN and CDR2 is FVKESK. The CDR3 has 15 residues. V lost 1 base to trimming and J lost 4 bases, with 14 bases between them.

J is TRBJ1-6 and V is TRBV11-3, with TRBD1 as a possible D gene (6 bases). The V end lost 8 bases, the J end lost 4 bases, and 27 bases lay between the germline ends. Germline V gives CDR1 SGHNT, CDR2 YENEEA. The CDR3 covers 19 residues. CDR3 nucleotide sequence: TGTGCCAGCGGGGGCCGCTTGCCCCGGCCCGACCCGTATAATTCACCCCTCCACTTT. Translation gives CASGGRLPRPDPYNSPLHF. The full variable domain, in which reference TRBV11-3 and TRBJ1-6 provide the parts outside the CDR3, is EAGVVQSPRYKIIEKKQPVAFWCNPISGHNTLYWYLQNLGQGPELLIRYENEEAVDDSQLPKDRFSAERLKGVDSTLKIQPAELGDSAVYLCASGGRLPRPDPYNSPLHFGNGTRLTVT.

The gene calls are TRBV4-3 and TRBJ1-2, with unresolved D. The V gene lost 0 bases and the J gene lost 8 bases, with 16 bases spanning the gap. This CDR3 is built from 15 residues. CDR1 is LGHNA, CDR2 YSLEER, per germline. The CDR3: CASSQDRSGVRGYTF. CDR3 nucleotides: TGCGCCAGCAGCCAAGATAGGTCCGGGGTGAGAGGCTACACCTTC.

J is TRBJ2-1 and V is TRBV29-1, with 8 bases lining up with TRBD2. CDR3 length: 15 amino acids. Trimming took 7 bases from V and 7 from J; bases not matched to a gene: 15. CDR1 and CDR2 (germline): SQVTM, ANQGSEA. The CDR3 nucleotides read TGCAGCGCAGGAGCTCCGGGACTAGGGGTAAATGAGCAGTTCTTC. As protein: CSAGAPGLGVNEQFF.

V gene TRBV10-3 combines with J gene TRBJ2-6, with unresolved D. Germline CDR1 ENHRY, CDR2 SYGVKD. The CDR3 is made up of 14 amino acids. Trimming pared 6 bases from V and 0 bases from J, leaving 6 bases between. In DNA, the CDR3 is TGTGCCATCAGGTCCGACTCTGGGGCCAACGTCCTGACTTTC. Residues: CAIRSDSGANVLTF.

The CDR3: CASSLAEGRTSNQPQHF. As DNA, the CDR3 is TGTGCCAGCAGCTTAGCGGAGGGCCGGACTAGCAATCAGCCCCAGCATTTT. The chain is built from TRBV5-6 and TRBJ1-5, with D unresolved. The CDR3 totals 17 residues. V lost 2 bases and J lost 0, with 15 bases in between. Germline V gives CDR1 SGHDT, CDR2 YYEEEE.

The chain uses TRBV5-1 and TRBJ2-7; D possibly matches TRBD1 or TRBD2 (5 bases each). The CDR3 loop spans 16 amino acids. The germline V gene encodes CDR1 SGHRS and CDR2 YFSETQ. V gave up 3 bases and J gave up 6 bases, with 22 bases separating them. CDR3 in amino acids: CASSSQLGVASLEQYF. The CDR3 DNA is TGCGCCAGCAGCTCCCAGCTGGGGGTGGCATCCCTCGAGCAGTACTTC.

The V gene is TRBV18, the J gene TRBJ1-2; D is ambiguous. The V gene lost 3 bases and the J gene lost 8 bases, with 22 bases spanning the gap. This CDR3 region has 16 residues. The germline gives CDR1 KGHSH, CDR2 LQKENI. The DNA for the CDR3 is TGTGCCAGCTCACCCCCACCGGGAACAGCACGAGGGGGCTACACCTTC. It is translated as CASSPPPGTARGGYTF. Combining the CDR3 with reference TRBV18 and TRBJ1-2 gives the whole variable domain NAGVMQNPRHLVRRRGQEARLRCSPMKGHSHVYWYRQLPEEGLKFMVYLQKENIIDESGMPKERFSAEFPKEGPSILRIQQVVRGDSAAYFCASSPPPGTARGGYTFGSGTRLTVV.

The rearrangement uses TRBV6-5 and TRBJ2-1; D is undetermined. This CDR3 has 16 amino acids. The V and J ends lost 0 bases and 4 bases respectively, with 13 bases between them. The germline V gene has CDR1 MNHEY and CDR2 SVGAGI. The CDR3 bases are TGTGCCAGCAGTTACTCGGCCGATCCCGAATACAATGAGCAGTTCTTC. It is translated as CASSYSADPEYNEQFF.

This chain connects TRBV9 to TRBJ2-1; TRBD1 agrees at 7 bases. This CDR3 is built from 15 residues. The germline CDR1 and CDR2 sequences are SGDLS and YYNGEE. V was clipped by 0 bases and J by 8 bases; unmatched bases: 8. The CDR3 sequence: CASSVGEGGIDEQFF. CDR3 bases: TGTGCCAGCAGCGTAGGCGAAGGGGGCATTGATGAGCAGTTCTTC.

The chain combines TRBV5-4 with TRBJ1-1; tentatively, D is TRBD1 (6 bases). This CDR3 has 17 residues. V was shortened by 5 bases and J by 3 bases, with 23 bases between the two germline ends. Germline V gene lookup returns CDR1 SGHNT and CDR2 YYREEE (reference sequence). CDR3 sequence reads: CASRSNREVSTDTEAFF. CDR3 DNA sequence: TGTGCCAGCAGGAGTAACAGGGAGGTTTCGACCGACACTGAAGCTTTCTTT.

V is TRBV6-2 or TRBV6-3 and J is TRBJ2-3; the D gene is possibly TRBD2 (5 bases). V lost 4 bases and J 7 bases, leaving 9 bases between the germline ends. The germline gives CDR1 MNHEY, CDR2 SVGEGT. This CDR3 is 12 amino acids long. In DNA, the CDR3 is TGTGCCAGCAGTTTTCGGGAACATACGCAGTATTTT. Encoded protein: CASSFREHTQYF.

The chain has TRBV7-6 and TRBJ2-1; TRBD2 matches at 10 bases. The V segment lost 3 bases and the J segment 4 bases; nucleotides outside the gene matches: 12. The CDR3 is made up of 18 amino acids. CDR1 and CDR2 from the germline V gene are SGHVS and FNYEAQ. For the CDR3, the DNA is TGTGCCAGCAGCTTGGGTAGCGGGAGGATTCAAATATACAATGAGCAGTTCTTC. Translated: CASSLGSGRIQIYNEQFF.

The chain couples TRBV30 to TRBJ1-3; weak D call: TRBD1 (6 bases). This CDR3 has 17 amino acids. V gave up 0 bases and J gave up 4 bases, with 19 bases separating them. Germline V CDR1 and CDR2: GTSNPN, SVGIG (reference sequence). This CDR3 is CAWSVRGGPLSGNTIYF. The CDR3 region has the DNA TGTGCCTGGAGTGTACGTGGGGGGCCGTTGTCCGGAAACACCATATATTTT.